Presented here are 20 T cell receptor beta chains from one specimen sequenced in a study of early T cells in non-severe SARS-CoV-2 infection. Using its own MiXCR run on the 5' RACE reads, TCRdb lists one record per CDR3 protein. This sample yields around 71,000 distinct CDR3 sequences, of which 9% to 10% are seen a single time; about 16% belongs to the top ten. The material sequenced was whole blood, taken at baseline. These receptors all come from an adult who was a healthcare worker with PCR-confirmed SARS-CoV-2 infection or an uninfected control (not recorded which).

The gene calls are TRBV5-1 and TRBJ2-6; unclear D gene. This CDR3 has 16 residues. CDR1 and CDR2 from the germline V gene are SGHRS and YFSETQ. Trimming cost V 4 bases and J 0 bases, with 11 bases left between them. CDR3 in amino acids: CASSPAVDSGANVLTF. The CDR3 DNA is TGCGCCAGCAGCCCGGCAGTGGACTCTGGGGCCAACGTCCTGACTTTC.

The chain has TRBV28 and TRBJ1-2; D is unclear. Germline V gives CDR1 MDHEN, CDR2 SYDVKM. The CDR3 runs 13 residues. Trimming removed 2 bases from V and 3 bases from J, with 7 bases in between. The CDR3 loop is CASSLNRYYGYTF. Here the CDR3 DNA reads TGTGCCAGCAGTTTAAACCGGTACTATGGCTACACCTTC.

This chain links TRBV28 with TRBJ2-3, with 9 bases matching TRBD2. With V trimmed by 5 bases and J by 3 bases, 6 bases remained unmatched. Germline CDR1 MDHEN, CDR2 SYDVKM. The CDR3 loop spans 15 amino acids. CDR3 nucleotide sequence: TGTGCCAGCAGTAGTAGCGGGAGTAAGACAGATACGCAGTATTTT. Protein sequence: CASSSSGSKTDTQYF.

V and J are TRBV2 and TRBJ1-1, with D perhaps TRBD1 (6 bases). Germline assignment: CDR1 SNHLY and CDR2 FYNNEI. Trimming cost V 6 bases and J 1 base, with 15 bases left between them. The CDR3 runs 15 residues. The DNA of the CDR3 is TGTGCCAGCAGATTAGCCCGGGACAAGAACACTGAAGCTTTCTTT. It yields the protein CASRLARDKNTEAFF.

This clonotype was picked up many times. The CDR3 nucleotides are TGTGCCAGCAGTCCTTCCGTAGATGAGCAGTTCTTC. Protein product: CASSPSVDEQFF. The rearrangement uses TRBV6-2 or TRBV6-3 and TRBJ2-1; D is unresolved. The V gene lost 5 bases and the J gene lost 8 bases, with 10 bases spanning the gap. Germline V gene lookup returns CDR1 MNHEY and CDR2 SVGEGT. The CDR3 is 12 amino acids.

The chain has TRBV20-1 and TRBJ2-3; 7 positions match TRBD2. The CDR3 totals 16 residues. The V segment lost 0 bases and the J segment 1 base; nucleotides outside the gene matches: 7. Looked up from germline, CDR1 is DFQATT and CDR2 is SNEGSKA (reference sequence). CDR3 sequence (DNA): TGCAGTGCTAGAGAGGGCCTAGCGGAGGGCACAGATACGCAGTATTTT. It codes for CSAREGLAEGTDTQYF.

This clonotype was detected many times. The chain couples TRBV7-7 to TRBJ2-6, with D hard to call. V was clipped by 11 bases and J by 2 bases, with 16 bases between them. Germline CDR1 and CDR2: SSHAT and FNYEAQ (reference sequence). This CDR3 spans 15 amino acids. Here the CDR3 reads CAVTEFGAGANVLTF. DNA of the CDR3: TGTGCCGTTACCGAGTTCGGAGCTGGGGCCAACGTCCTGACTTTC. Based on the CDR3 plus reference TRBV7-7 and TRBJ2-6, the full variable domain is GAGVSQSPRYKVTKRGQDVTLRCDPISSHATLYWYQQALGQGPEFLTYFNYEAQPDKSGLPSDRFSAERPEGSISTLTIQRTEQRDSAMYRCAVTEFGAGANVLTFGAGSRLTVL.

This clonotype was seen more than once but under ten times. The chain couples TRBV7-9 to TRBJ2-3, with D unclear. CDR1 is SEHNR and CDR2 is FQNEAQ in the germline V gene (reference sequence). Trimming removed 4 bases from V and 0 bases from J, with 8 bases in between. The CDR3 is 14 residues long. The CDR3 sequence: CASSSTGSTDTQYF. The CDR3 DNA reads TGTGCCAGCAGCTCGACTGGTAGCACAGATACGCAGTATTTT.

This clonotype occurred a few times. This rearrangement joins TRBV6-6 to TRBJ2-5; possibly TRBD2 for D (7 bases). Looked up from germline, CDR1 is MNHNY and CDR2 is SVGAGI (reference sequence). This CDR3 has 15 residues. The V gene lost 4 bases and the J gene lost 7 bases, with 19 bases spanning the gap. The CDR3, as DNA: TGTGCCAGCAGTTCGCGGGAGCAGGGAGGGGGGACCCAGTACTTC. Its protein product is CASSSREQGGGTQYF.

The table lists this clonotype with a few counts. V and J are TRBV28 and TRBJ2-7, with TRBD1 matching 11 bases. CDR1 and CDR2 (germline): MDHEN, SYDVKM. CDR3 length equals 15 residues. The V gene end was trimmed by 4 bases and the J gene end by 2 bases; junction bases not matched to a gene: 4. CDR3 amino acids: CASSSPGQGAYEQYF. CDR3 coding DNA: TGTGCCAGCAGTTCGCCGGGACAGGGGGCCTACGAGCAGTACTTC.

There are many counts of this clonotype. The genes are TRBV5-5 and TRBJ2-3, with D perhaps TRBD1 (5 bases). V lost 6 bases and J 4 bases, leaving 12 bases between the germline ends. Germline assignment: CDR1 SGHKS and CDR2 YYEKEE (reference sequence). This CDR3 comprises 13 residues. CDR3 in amino acids: CASNRQGPDTQYF. CDR3 in DNA: TGTGCCAGCAACCGTCAGGGTCCAGATACGCAGTATTTT. The whole variable domain, remainder taken from reference TRBV5-5 and TRBJ2-3, is DAGVTQSPTHLIKTRGQQVTLRCSPISGHKSVSWYQQVLGQGPQFIFQYYEKEERGRGNFPDRFSARQFPNYSSELNVNALLLGDSALYLCASNRQGPDTQYFGPGTRLTVL.

The chain combines TRBV19 with TRBJ2-1; D not resolved. The CDR3 spans 14 residues. Trimming removed 1 base from V and 6 bases from J, with 10 bases in between. In germline, CDR1 is LNHDA, CDR2 SQIVND (reference sequence). DNA of the CDR3: TGTGCCAGTAGTATAGCAGCATCGGGCAATGAGCAGTTCTTC. Its protein product is CASSIAASGNEQFF.

V is TRBV11-2 and J is TRBJ2-7; tentative D call: TRBD1 (5 bases). From germline, CDR1 is SGHAT and CDR2 FQNNGV. V was clipped by 5 bases and J by 2 bases, with 19 bases between them. The CDR3 is 16 amino acids. This CDR3 reads CASSPRQTVATYEQYF. The CDR3 DNA reads as TGTGCCAGCAGCCCACGACAGACAGTTGCTACCTACGAGCAGTACTTC.

This clonotype appeared many times. The J gene is TRBJ1-5, the V gene TRBV7-8; D gene unclear. CDR1 and CDR2 (germline): SGHVS, FQNEAQ. Trimming shortened V by 1 base and J by 0 bases, and 7 bases separated the two germline ends. The CDR3 sequence is 15 residues long. Written as DNA, the CDR3 is TGTGCCAGCAGCTTAGACGGGTTTAGCAATCAGCCCCAGCATTTT. Its protein is CASSLDGFSNQPQHF.

This clonotype showed up many times. The gene calls are TRBV11-1 and TRBJ2-5, with D tentatively TRBD1 (6 bases). Trimming removed 5 bases at V and 5 bases at J, with 15 bases between. Looked up from germline, CDR1 is SGHAT and CDR2 is FQDESV (reference sequence). This CDR3 region has 14 residues. CDR3 in amino acids: CASSPGDLRETQYF. The CDR3 region has the DNA TGTGCCAGCAGCCCAGGGGACCTACGGGAGACCCAGTACTTC.

At least ten counts were recorded for this clonotype. The chain links TRBV28 to TRBJ2-3; no clear D. This CDR3 region has 16 residues. Germline V lookup: CDR1 MDHEN, CDR2 SYDVKM. The ends were cut back, 2 bases at V and 3 bases at J, with 15 bases in the middle. Here the CDR3 reads CASSLRPTEITDTQYF. CDR3 nucleotide sequence: TGTGCCAGCAGTTTAAGACCGACCGAAATTACAGATACGCAGTATTTT.

About this clonotype: A read error may explain this, as a much larger clone is one base away. This rearrangement joins TRBV7-3 to TRBJ2-7; 13 bases fit TRBD2. There are 15 residues in the CDR3. Germline-derived CDR1 and CDR2 are SGHTA and FQGTGA. The DNA of the CDR3 is TGTTCCAGCAGCTTAACGGGGACTAGCGGGACTGAGCAGTACTTC. It translates to CSSSLTGTSGTEQYF.

CDR3 in DNA: TGTGCCAGCAGTACCCAACCGGGGTCATCCTACGAGCAGTACTTC. Amino acids: CASSTQPGSSYEQYF. The chain joins TRBV28 to TRBJ2-7; tentative D call: TRBD2 (5 bases). The V and J ends lost 5 bases and 1 base respectively, with 15 bases between them. There are 15 residues in the CDR3. Germline V lookup: CDR1 MDHEN, CDR2 SYDVKM. Complete variable domain (other parts from reference TRBV28 and TRBJ2-7): DVKVTQSSRYLVKRTGEKVFLECVQDMDHENMFWYRQDPGLGLRLIYFSYDVKMKEKGDIPEGYSVSREKKERFSLILESASTNQTSMYLCASSTQPGSSYEQYFGPGTRLTVT.

At least ten counts were recorded for this clonotype. The chain employs TRBV18 and TRBJ2-2; 11 bases match TRBD1. CDR1 and CDR2 (germline): KGHSH, LQKENI. This CDR3 spans 18 amino acids. The junction had 7 bases not matched to a gene; V was cut back by 0 bases and J by 4 bases. The CDR3 bases are TGTGCCAGCTCACCACCCCGGACAGGGGGCGCGATCACCGGGGAGCTGTTTTTT. The encoded protein is CASSPPRTGGAITGELFF. Complete variable domain (other parts from reference TRBV18 and TRBJ2-2): NAGVMQNPRHLVRRRGQEARLRCSPMKGHSHVYWYRQLPEEGLKFMVYLQKENIIDESGMPKERFSAEFPKEGPSILRIQQVVRGDSAAYFCASSPPRTGGAITGELFFGEGSRLTVL.

J is TRBJ1-5 and V is TRBV18, with 7 bases matching TRBD1. The V gene end was trimmed by 0 bases and the J gene end by 2 bases; junction bases not matched to a gene: 4. The CDR3 spans 16 residues. The germline CDR1 and CDR2 sequences are KGHSH and LQKENI. The CDR3 region is CASSPPGQAGNQPQHF. The CDR3 DNA sequence: TGTGCCAGCTCACCACCTGGACAGGCGGGCAATCAGCCCCAGCATTTT.